A single sample gave rise to the 23 T cell receptor beta chains below, sequenced in a study of blood T cell repertoires in COVID-19. TCRdb's table, derived via immunoSEQ multiplex PCR, lists solely in-frame clones and lacks some. The sample has around 320,000 clones; over 75% are singletons. Sequencing was performed on peripheral blood. These receptors all come from a human donor in a cohort sampled during active COVID-19.

This clone was recorded once. V is TRBV27 and J is TRBJ2-3, with 7 bases that match TRBD2. Germline loops: CDR1 MNHEY, CDR2 SMNVEV (reference sequence). The CDR3 is made up of 17 amino acids. V dropped 5 bases and J dropped 2; count of bases not matched to a gene: 13. Written as DNA, the CDR3 is TGTGCCAGCAGTCCACGACTAAGCGGGGAGATCACAGATACGCAGTATTTT. This gives the protein CASSPRLSGEITDTQYF.

The rearrangement joins TRBV12-3 or TRBV12-4 to TRBJ2-7, with D possibly matching TRBD1 (5 bases). Trimming left V 3 bases short and J 5 bases short, with 8 bases between. The length of the CDR3 is 12 residues. The CDR3: CASSFRADEQYF. The CDR3 DNA reads as TGTGCCAGCAGTTTCAGGGCTGACGAGCAGTACTTC.

This clone appeared once. The CDR3 protein is CASSFQGDGYTF. CDR3 coding DNA: TGTGCCAGCAGTTTCCAGGGTGATGGCTACACCTTC. The chain has TRBV12-3 or TRBV12-4 and TRBJ1-2; TRBD1 might be the D (5 bases). CDR3 length equals 12 residues. The V end was cut by 3 bases, the J end by 6 bases, with 8 bases between.

This chain uses TRBV2 with TRBJ2-5; D perhaps matches TRBD2 (7 bases). This CDR3 has 16 residues. Germline values: CDR1 SNHLY, CDR2 FYNNEI. V was clipped by 7 bases and J by 0 bases, with 18 bases between them. For the CDR3, the DNA is TGTGCCAGCATCCCCCGGTGGCGGGGGCACCAAGAGACCCAGTACTTC. This codes for CASIPRWRGHQETQYF.

The chain combines TRBV5-5 with TRBJ2-1; D possibly corresponds to TRBD2 (6 bases). The CDR3 has 15 amino acids. V was trimmed by 2 bases and J by 0 bases, leaving 9 bases between them. From germline, CDR1 is SGHKS and CDR2 YYEKEE (reference sequence). This CDR3 is CASSFSGDSYNEQFF. The CDR3 DNA reads TGTGCCAGCAGCTTTTCGGGGGACTCCTACAATGAGCAGTTCTTC.

This clone was recorded a few times. This chain links TRBV12-3 or TRBV12-4 with TRBJ1-5; a possible D gene is TRBD1 (5 bases). CDR3 length equals 12 residues. The germline V and J ends were trimmed by 10 bases and 3 bases, with 10 bases remaining between them. CDR3 region: CATLQANQPQHF. CDR3 bases: TGTGCCACCCTACAGGCCAATCAGCCCCAGCATTTT.

The CDR3 DNA reads as TGCGCCAGCAGTGTTATGATTCGGTCCTACAATGAGCAGTTCTTC. Amino acid sequence: CASSVMIRSYNEQFF. The chain couples TRBV10-2 to TRBJ2-1; D remains ambiguous. This CDR3 is 15 amino acids long. V lost 4 bases to trimming and J lost 1 base, with 11 bases between them. The germline CDR1 and CDR2 sequences are WSHSY and SAAADI.

This chain joins TRBV5-1 and TRBJ2-5, with D uncertain. The germline V gene encodes CDR1 SGHRS and CDR2 YFSETQ. The V gene lost 1 base and the J gene lost 1 base, with 8 bases spanning the gap. This CDR3 spans 14 amino acids. CDR3 coding DNA: TGCGCCAGCAGCTTGTTCGGTTTCCAAGAGACCCAGTACTTC. This gives the protein CASSLFGFQETQYF.

This clone was seen more than once but under ten times. The V call is TRBV7-9, the J call TRBJ2-5, with TRBD2 matching over 11 bases. V lost 5 bases, J lost 0 bases, and 5 bases stayed unmatched. The CDR3 totals 16 residues. Germline lookup yields CDR1 SEHNR and CDR2 FQNEAQ (reference sequence). CDR3 in DNA: TGTGCCAGCAGCCCCCGACTAGCGGGGAACCAAGAGACCCAGTACTTC. Protein: CASSPRLAGNQETQYF. Drawing the rest from reference TRBV7-9 and TRBJ2-5, the complete variable domain is DTGVSQNPRHKITKRGQNVTFRCDPISEHNRLYWYRQTLGQGPEFLTYFQNEAQLEKSRLLSDRFSAERPKGSFSTLEIQRTEQGDSAMYLCASSPRLAGNQETQYFGPGTRLLVL.

The rearrangement uses TRBV11-3 and TRBJ2-2; TRBD2 agrees at 13 bases. The ends lost 5 bases at V and 10 bases at J; junction bases unmatched: 4. This CDR3 region has 14 residues. The germline V gene has CDR1 SGHNT and CDR2 YENEEA. In DNA, the CDR3 is TGTGCCAGCAGCGAACTAGCGGGGGGGGCGGAGCTGTTTTTT. The encoded protein is CASSELAGGAELFF.

This rearrangement joins TRBV29-1 to TRBJ2-1; 9 bases match TRBD2. Trimming cost V 7 bases and J 2 bases; bases outside gene matches: 0. The germline gives CDR1 SQVTM, CDR2 ANQGSEA. The CDR3 sequence is 12 residues long. The CDR3 DNA reads as TGCAGCGGGACTAGCGCCTACAATGAGCAGTTCTTC. Encoded protein: CSGTSAYNEQFF.

The chain combines TRBV3-1 (or the pseudogene TRBV3-2) with TRBJ1-2; D gene uncertain. The CDR3 runs to 13 residues. Germline lookup yields CDR1 LGHDT and CDR2 YNNKEL (reference sequence). V was cut by 4 bases and J by 1 base, with 7 bases left in between. The CDR3 loop reads CASSLFLNYGYTF. The DNA for the CDR3 is TGTGCCAGCAGCCTATTCCTTAACTATGGCTACACCTTC.

The V and J genes are TRBV11-3 and TRBJ2-1; D may be TRBD1 (5 bases). Trimming removed 6 bases at V and 5 bases at J, with 8 bases between. CDR3 length: 12 amino acids. Germline loops: CDR1 SGHNT, CDR2 YENEEA. The CDR3: CASSSGNNEQFF. Here the CDR3 DNA reads TGTGCCAGCAGTTCAGGGAACAATGAGCAGTTCTTC.

The chain uses TRBV5-6 and TRBJ2-2, with 7 bases matching TRBD1. Germline CDR1 and CDR2: SGHDT and YYEEEE. The CDR3 is 16 amino acids. V lost 6 bases to trimming and J lost 1 base; unmatched junction nucleotides: 9. CDR3 residues: CASILAGTENTGELFF. The CDR3 nucleotides read TGTGCCAGCATCCTTGCCGGGACAGAGAACACCGGGGAGCTGTTTTTT.

The gene calls are TRBV2 and TRBJ2-6; TRBD1 matches at 12 bases. CDR1 is SNHLY and CDR2 is FYNNEI in the germline V gene. The CDR3 loop spans 17 amino acids. V dropped 11 bases and J dropped 3; count of bases not matched to a gene: 11. CDR3 nucleotides: TGTGCCCCCGGGGTGGGACAGGGGGCTGGTGGGGCCAACGTCCTGACTTTC. This gives the protein CAPGVGQGAGGANVLTF.

The V and J genes are TRBV5-5 and TRBJ2-7, with a weak D call TRBD1 (5 bases). V lost 0 bases and J lost 2, with 12 bases in between. Germline CDR1 reads SGHKS; CDR2 reads YYEKEE (reference sequence). CDR3 size: 15 residues. CDR3 DNA sequence: TGTGCCAGCAGCTTGGGGCAGGGCTTAACCTACGAGCAGTACTTC. Translation: CASSLGQGLTYEQYF.

V and J are TRBV25-1 and TRBJ2-1; no clear D. Germline V gene sequence: CDR1 MGHDK, CDR2 SYGVNS. Trimming cost V 4 bases and J 9 bases, with 7 bases left between them. This CDR3 is built from 11 residues. CDR3 protein: CASSAAGEQFF. DNA of the CDR3: TGTGCCAGCAGTGCCGCAGGTGAGCAGTTCTTC.

The chain uses TRBV24-1 and TRBJ2-1; unclear D gene. The length of the CDR3 is 11 residues. V lost 9 bases to trimming and J lost 3 bases, with 5 bases between them. The germline CDR1 and CDR2 sequences are KGHDR and SFDVKD. The CDR3 protein is CATAGYNEQFF. CDR3 nucleotide sequence: TGTGCCACCGCAGGCTACAATGAGCAGTTCTTC.

The V call is TRBV7-9, the J call TRBJ1-1; maybe TRBD1 (6 bases). Germline V gene sequence: CDR1 SEHNR, CDR2 FQNEAQ (reference sequence). The CDR3 has 15 residues. V was shortened by 1 base and J by 7 bases, with 16 bases between the two germline ends. This chain's CDR3 is CASSLGRQGFHEAFF. CDR3 coding DNA: TGTGCCAGCAGCTTAGGAAGGCAGGGGTTTCATGAAGCTTTCTTT. The full variable domain, completed using reference TRBV7-9 and TRBJ1-1, is DTGVSQNPRHKITKRGQNVTFRCDPISEHNRLYWYRQTLGQGPEFLTYFQNEAQLEKSRLLSDRFSAERPKGSFSTLEIQRTEQGDSAMYLCASSLGRQGFHEAFFGQGTRLTVV.

The chain links TRBV15 to TRBJ2-7; a weak D match, TRBD2 (6 bases). Trimming removed 0 bases from V and 2 bases from J, with 17 bases in between. The CDR3 contains 17 residues. Per germline, CDR1 LNHNV and CDR2 YYDKDF (reference sequence). The CDR3 here is CATSREPELAPTYEQYF. The CDR3 DNA is TGTGCCACCAGCAGAGAACCGGAACTAGCACCAACCTACGAGCAGTACTTC.

On this clone itself: One end of the junction does not line up with germline, which may come from a read error. The V and J genes are TRBV6-2 or TRBV6-3 and TRBJ1-1; D is uncertain. The CDR3 length is 14 residues. Germline CDR1 is MNHEY and CDR2 is SVGEGT. The DNA of the CDR3 is TGTGCCAGCACTTACTCGCAGGTCGACACTGAAGCTTTCTTT. This translates into CASTYSQVDTEAFF.

The rearrangement joins TRBV2 to TRBJ1-2; no clear D. The CDR3 is 14 residues long. CDR1 SNHLY and CDR2 FYNNEI come from the germline V gene. V was cut by 5 bases and J by 2 bases, with 12 bases left in between. The CDR3 region is CASSIQTGNYGYTF. DNA for the CDR3: TGTGCCAGCAGTATACAGACGGGAAACTATGGCTACACCTTC.

The chain carries TRBV7-3 and TRBJ1-1; D unresolved. Germline CDR1 reads SGHTA; CDR2 reads FQGTGA. This CDR3 contains 14 residues. V gave up 2 bases and J gave up 5 bases, with 12 bases separating them. CDR3 in DNA: TGTGCCAGCAGCTTATCATCTGAGAGAACTGAAGCTTTCTTT. Amino acids: CASSLSSERTEAFF.